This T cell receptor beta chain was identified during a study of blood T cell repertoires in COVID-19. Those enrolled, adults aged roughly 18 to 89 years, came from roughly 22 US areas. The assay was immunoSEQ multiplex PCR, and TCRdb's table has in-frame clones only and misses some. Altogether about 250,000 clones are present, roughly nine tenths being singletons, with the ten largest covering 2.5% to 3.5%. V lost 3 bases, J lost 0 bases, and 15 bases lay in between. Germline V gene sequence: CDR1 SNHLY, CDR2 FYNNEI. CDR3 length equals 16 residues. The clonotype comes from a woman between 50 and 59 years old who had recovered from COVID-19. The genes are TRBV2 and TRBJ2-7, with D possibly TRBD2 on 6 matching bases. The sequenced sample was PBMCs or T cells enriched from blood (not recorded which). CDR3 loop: CASSEAVAASSYEQYF. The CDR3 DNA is TGTGCCAGCAGTGAGGCCGTAGCGGCCAGCTCCTACGAGCAGTACTTC.